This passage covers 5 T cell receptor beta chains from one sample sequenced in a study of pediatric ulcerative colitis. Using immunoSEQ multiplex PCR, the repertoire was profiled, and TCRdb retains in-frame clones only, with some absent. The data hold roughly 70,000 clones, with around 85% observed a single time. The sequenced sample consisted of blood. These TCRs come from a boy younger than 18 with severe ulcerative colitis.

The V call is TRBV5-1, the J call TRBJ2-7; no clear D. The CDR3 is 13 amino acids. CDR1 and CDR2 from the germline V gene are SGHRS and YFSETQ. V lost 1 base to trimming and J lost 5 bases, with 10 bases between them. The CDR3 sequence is CASSLTPANEQYF. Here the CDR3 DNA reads TGCGCCAGCAGCTTGACGCCAGCCAACGAGCAGTACTTC. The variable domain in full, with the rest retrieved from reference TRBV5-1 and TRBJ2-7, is KAGVTQTPRYLIKTRGQQVTLSCSPISGHRSVSWYQQTPGQGLQFLFEYFSETQRNKGNFPGRFSGRQFSNSRSEMNVSTLELGDSALYLCASSLTPANEQYFGPGTRLTVT.

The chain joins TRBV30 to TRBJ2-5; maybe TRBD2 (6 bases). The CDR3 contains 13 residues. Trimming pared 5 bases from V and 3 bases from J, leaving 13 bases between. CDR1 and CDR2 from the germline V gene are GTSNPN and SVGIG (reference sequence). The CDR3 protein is CAWASSGKETQYF. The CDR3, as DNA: TGTGCCTGGGCAAGTAGCGGCAAAGAGACCCAGTACTTC.

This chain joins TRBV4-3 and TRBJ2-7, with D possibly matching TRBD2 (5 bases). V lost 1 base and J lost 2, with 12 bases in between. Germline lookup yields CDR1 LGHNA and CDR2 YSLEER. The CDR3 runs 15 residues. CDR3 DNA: TGCGCCAGCAGCCAAGGCTCCAGCGGAACCTACGAGCAGTACTTC. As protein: CASSQGSSGTYEQYF.

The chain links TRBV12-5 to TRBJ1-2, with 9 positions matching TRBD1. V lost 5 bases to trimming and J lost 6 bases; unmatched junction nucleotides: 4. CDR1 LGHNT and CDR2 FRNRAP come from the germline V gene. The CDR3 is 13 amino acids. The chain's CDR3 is CASGPRTGDGYTF. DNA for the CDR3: TGTGCTAGTGGTCCTCGGACAGGGGATGGCTACACCTTC. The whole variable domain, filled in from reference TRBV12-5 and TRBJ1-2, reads DARVTQTPRHKVTEMGQEVTMRCQPILGHNTVFWYRQTMMQGLELLAYFRNRAPLDDSGMPKDRFSAEMPDATLATLKIQPSEPRDSAVYFCASGPRTGDGYTFGSGTRLTVV.

In DNA form, the CDR3 reads TGTGCCTCTACTACATTTGGGGACAGTTATAGCAATCAGCCCCAGCATTTT. Amino acids: CASTTFGDSYSNQPQHF. The V and J genes are TRBV19 and TRBJ1-5; 7 nucleotides agree with TRBD1. Germline CDR1 LNHDA, CDR2 SQIVND (reference sequence). Unmatched junction bases numbered 16, after V lost 11 bases and J lost 0 bases. This CDR3 is 17 amino acids long.